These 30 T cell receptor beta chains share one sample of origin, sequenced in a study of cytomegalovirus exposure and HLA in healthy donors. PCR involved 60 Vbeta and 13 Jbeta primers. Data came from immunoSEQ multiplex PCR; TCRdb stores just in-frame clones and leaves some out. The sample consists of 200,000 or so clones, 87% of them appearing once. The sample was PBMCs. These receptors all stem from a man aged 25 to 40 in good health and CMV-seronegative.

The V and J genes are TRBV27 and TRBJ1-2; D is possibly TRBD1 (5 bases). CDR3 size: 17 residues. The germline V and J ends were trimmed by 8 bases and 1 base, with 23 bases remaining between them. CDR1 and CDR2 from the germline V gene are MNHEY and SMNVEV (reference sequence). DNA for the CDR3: TGTGCCAGCCGTATCTATGCCCCTTGGGGGGGTAACTATGGCTACACCTTC. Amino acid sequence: CASRIYAPWGGNYGYTF.

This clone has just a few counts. The CDR3 loop is CASNRLAPSTDTQYF. Written as DNA, the CDR3 is TGTGCCAGCAATAGGTTAGCGCCTAGCACAGATACGCAGTATTTT. The V gene is TRBV6-5, the J gene TRBJ2-3, with TRBD2 as a possible D gene (5 bases). Trimming stripped 7 bases from V and 0 bases from J, with 14 bases between. Germline V gene lookup returns CDR1 MNHEY and CDR2 SVGAGI. The CDR3 spans 15 residues.

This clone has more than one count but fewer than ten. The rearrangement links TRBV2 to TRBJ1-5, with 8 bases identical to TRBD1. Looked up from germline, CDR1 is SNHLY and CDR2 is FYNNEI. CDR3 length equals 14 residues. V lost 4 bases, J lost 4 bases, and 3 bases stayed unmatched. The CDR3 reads CASSADRENQPQHF. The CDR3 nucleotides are TGTGCCAGCAGTGCGGACAGGGAGAATCAGCCCCAGCATTTT.

CDR3 bases: TGTGCCAGCAGCCAAGGGCCCCAGCGGGGCTACACCTTC. This translates into CASSQGPQRGYTF. The genes are TRBV6-5 and TRBJ1-2; D unresolved. This CDR3 has 13 residues. The V end was cut by 6 bases, the J end by 8 bases, with 16 bases between. CDR1 and CDR2 (germline): MNHEY, SVGAGI.

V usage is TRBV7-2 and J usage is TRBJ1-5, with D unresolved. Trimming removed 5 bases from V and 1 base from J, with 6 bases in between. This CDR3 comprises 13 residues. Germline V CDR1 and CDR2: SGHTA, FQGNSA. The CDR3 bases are TGTGCCAGCAGCAGCGACAGCAATCAGCCCCAGCATTTT. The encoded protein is CASSSDSNQPQHF.

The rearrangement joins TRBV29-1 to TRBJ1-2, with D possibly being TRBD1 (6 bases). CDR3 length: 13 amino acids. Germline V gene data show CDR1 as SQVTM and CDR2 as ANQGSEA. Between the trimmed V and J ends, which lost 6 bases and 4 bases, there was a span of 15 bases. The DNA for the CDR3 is TGCAGCGTAGATCTCGACAGGTCCTATGGCTACACCTTC. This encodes CSVDLDRSYGYTF.

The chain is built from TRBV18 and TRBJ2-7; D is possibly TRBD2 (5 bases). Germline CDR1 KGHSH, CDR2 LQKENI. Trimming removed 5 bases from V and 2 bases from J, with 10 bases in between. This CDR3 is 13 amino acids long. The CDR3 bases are TGTGCCAGCTCAACGGGGTCTACCTACGAGCAGTACTTC. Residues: CASSTGSTYEQYF. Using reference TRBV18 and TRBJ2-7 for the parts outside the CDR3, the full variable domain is NAGVMQNPRHLVRRRGQEARLRCSPMKGHSHVYWYRQLPEEGLKFMVYLQKENIIDESGMPKERFSAEFPKEGPSILRIQQVVRGDSAAYFCASSTGSTYEQYFGPGTRLTVT.

CDR3 DNA: TGTGCCATCAGTGACGAGGGACTAGCGGGAGAAGGAGATACGCAGTATTTT. This gives the protein CAISDEGLAGEGDTQYF. The chain is built from TRBV10-3 and TRBJ2-3, with TRBD2 identical over 14 bases. Losses at the gene ends were 3 bases for V and 5 bases for J; bases not matched to a gene: 7. The CDR3 runs to 17 residues. Germline lookup yields CDR1 ENHRY and CDR2 SYGVKD.

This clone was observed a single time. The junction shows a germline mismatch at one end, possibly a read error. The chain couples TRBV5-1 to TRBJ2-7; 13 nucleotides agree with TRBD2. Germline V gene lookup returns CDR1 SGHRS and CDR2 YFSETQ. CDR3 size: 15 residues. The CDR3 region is CASGLGLAGTYEQYF. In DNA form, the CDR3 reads TGCGCCAGCGGCTTGGGACTAGCGGGGACCTACGAGCAGTACTTC.

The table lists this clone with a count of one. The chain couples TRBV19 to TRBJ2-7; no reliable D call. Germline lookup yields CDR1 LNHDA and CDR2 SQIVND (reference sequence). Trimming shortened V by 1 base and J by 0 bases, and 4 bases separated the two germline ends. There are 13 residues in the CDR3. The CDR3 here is CASSIAFSYEQYF. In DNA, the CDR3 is TGTGCCAGTAGTATAGCTTTCTCCTACGAGCAGTACTTC. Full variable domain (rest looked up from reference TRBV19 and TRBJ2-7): DGGITQSPKYLFRKEGQNVTLSCEQNLNHDAMYWYRQDPGQGLRLIYYSQIVNDFQKGDIAEGYSVSREKKESFPLTVTSAQKNPTAFYLCASSIAFSYEQYFGPGTRLTVT.

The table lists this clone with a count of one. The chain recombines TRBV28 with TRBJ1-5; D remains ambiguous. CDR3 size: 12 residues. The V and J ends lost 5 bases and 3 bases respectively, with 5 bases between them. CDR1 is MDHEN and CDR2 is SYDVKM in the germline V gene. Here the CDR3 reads CASSDTNQPQHF. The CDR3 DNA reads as TGTGCCAGCAGTGACACCAATCAGCCCCAGCATTTT.

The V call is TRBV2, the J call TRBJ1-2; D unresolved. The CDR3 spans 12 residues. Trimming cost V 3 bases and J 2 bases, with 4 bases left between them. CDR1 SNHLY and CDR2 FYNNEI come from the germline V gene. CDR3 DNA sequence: TGTGCCAGCAGTGAGGAGAACTATGGCTACACCTTC. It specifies CASSEENYGYTF.

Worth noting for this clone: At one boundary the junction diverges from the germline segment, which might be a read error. CDR3 bases: TGTGCCGGCAGCCCGGGGGGGTTCGAGACCCAGTACTTC. Translation: CAGSPGGFETQYF. The chain combines TRBV11-3 with TRBJ2-5; 8 bases fit TRBD2. The length of the CDR3 is 13 residues. Germline assignment: CDR1 SGHNT and CDR2 YENEEA.

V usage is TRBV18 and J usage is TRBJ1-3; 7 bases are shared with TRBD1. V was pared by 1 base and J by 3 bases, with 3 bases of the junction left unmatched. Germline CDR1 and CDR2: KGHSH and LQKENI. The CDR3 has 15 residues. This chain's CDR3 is CASSPRGDSGNTIYF. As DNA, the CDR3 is TGTGCCAGCTCACCACGAGGGGACAGTGGAAACACCATATATTTT.

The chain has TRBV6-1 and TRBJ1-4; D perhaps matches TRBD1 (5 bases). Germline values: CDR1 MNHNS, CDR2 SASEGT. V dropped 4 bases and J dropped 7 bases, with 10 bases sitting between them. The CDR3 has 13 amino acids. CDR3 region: CASSGGRIEKLFF. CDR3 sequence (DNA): TGTGCCAGCAGTGGGGGGAGGATTGAAAAACTGTTTTTT.

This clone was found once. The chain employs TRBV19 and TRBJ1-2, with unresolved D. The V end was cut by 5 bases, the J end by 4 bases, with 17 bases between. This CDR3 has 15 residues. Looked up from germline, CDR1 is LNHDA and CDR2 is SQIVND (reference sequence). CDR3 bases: TGTGCCAGTAGTGGTGAACTAGTGGCCTCCTATGGCTACACCTTC. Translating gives CASSGELVASYGYTF.

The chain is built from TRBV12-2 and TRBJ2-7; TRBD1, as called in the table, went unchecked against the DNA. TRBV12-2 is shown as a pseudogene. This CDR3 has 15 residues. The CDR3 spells CASRLFGQRKYEQYF. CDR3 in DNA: TGTGCAAGTCGCTTATTTGGACAGCGAAAATACGAGCAGTACTTC.

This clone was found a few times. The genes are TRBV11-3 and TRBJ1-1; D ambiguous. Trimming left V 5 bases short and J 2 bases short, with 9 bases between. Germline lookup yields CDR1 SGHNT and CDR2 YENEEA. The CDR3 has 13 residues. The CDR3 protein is CASSPRRNTEAFF. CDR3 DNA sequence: TGTGCCAGCAGCCCGAGGAGAAACACTGAAGCTTTCTTT.

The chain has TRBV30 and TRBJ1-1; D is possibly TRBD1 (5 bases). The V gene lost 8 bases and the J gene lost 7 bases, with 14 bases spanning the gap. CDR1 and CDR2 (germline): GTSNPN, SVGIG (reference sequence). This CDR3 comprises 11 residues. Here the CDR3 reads CARRAGGEAFF. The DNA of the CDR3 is TGTGCCCGCCGGGCGGGGGGTGAAGCTTTCTTT.

CDR3 bases: TGTGCCAGCAGTTCACTAGGACAGGTAACAGATACGCAGTATTTT. This encodes CASSSLGQVTDTQYF. The genes are TRBV6-6 and TRBJ2-3; 7 nucleotides align to TRBD1. CDR3 length: 15 residues. The V gene's germline CDR1 is MNHNY and CDR2 SVGAGI (reference sequence). With V trimmed by 4 bases and J by 3 bases, 7 bases remained unmatched.

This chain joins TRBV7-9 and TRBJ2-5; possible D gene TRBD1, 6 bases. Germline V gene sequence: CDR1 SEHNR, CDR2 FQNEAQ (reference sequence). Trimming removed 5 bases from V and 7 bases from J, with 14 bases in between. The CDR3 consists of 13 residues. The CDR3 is CASSTTGIGTQYF. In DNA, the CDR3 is TGTGCCAGCAGCACTACAGGGATCGGGACCCAGTACTTC.

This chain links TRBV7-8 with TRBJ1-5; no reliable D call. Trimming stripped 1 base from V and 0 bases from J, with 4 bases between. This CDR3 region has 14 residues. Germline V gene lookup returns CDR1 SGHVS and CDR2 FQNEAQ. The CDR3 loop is CASSLEASNQPQHF. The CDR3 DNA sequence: TGTGCCAGCAGCTTAGAAGCTAGCAATCAGCCCCAGCATTTT. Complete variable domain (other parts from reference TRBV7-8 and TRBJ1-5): GAGVSQSPRYKVAKRGQDVALRCDPISGHVSLFWYQQALGQGPEFLTYFQNEAQLDKSGLPSDRFFAERPEGSVSTLKIQRTQQEDSAVYLCASSLEASNQPQHFGDGTRLSIL.

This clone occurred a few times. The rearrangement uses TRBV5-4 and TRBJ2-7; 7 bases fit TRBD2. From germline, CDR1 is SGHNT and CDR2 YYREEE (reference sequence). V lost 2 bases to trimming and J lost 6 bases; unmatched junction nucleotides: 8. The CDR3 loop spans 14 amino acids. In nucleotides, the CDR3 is TGTGCCAGCAGCTTTGGTGGGAGGGACGGCGAGCAGTACTTC. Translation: CASSFGGRDGEQYF. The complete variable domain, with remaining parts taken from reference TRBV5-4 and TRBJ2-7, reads ETGVTQSPTHLIKTRGQQVTLRCSSQSGHNTVSWYQQALGQGPQFIFQYYREEENGRGNFPPRFSGLQFPNYSSELNVNALELDDSALYLCASSFGGRDGEQYFGPGTRLTVT.

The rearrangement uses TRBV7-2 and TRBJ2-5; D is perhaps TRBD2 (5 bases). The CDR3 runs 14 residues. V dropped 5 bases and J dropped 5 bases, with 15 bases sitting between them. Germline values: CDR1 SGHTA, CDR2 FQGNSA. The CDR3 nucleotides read TGTGCCAGCAGCCCAGAGAGGGCTTCGGAGACCCAGTACTTC. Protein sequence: CASSPERASETQYF.

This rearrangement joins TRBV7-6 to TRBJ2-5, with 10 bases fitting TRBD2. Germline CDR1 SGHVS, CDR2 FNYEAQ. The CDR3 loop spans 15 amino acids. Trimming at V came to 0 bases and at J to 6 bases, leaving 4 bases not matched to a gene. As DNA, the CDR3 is TGTGCCAGCAGCTTAGCGCTAGCGGGAGCACAGACCCAGTACTTC. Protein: CASSLALAGAQTQYF.

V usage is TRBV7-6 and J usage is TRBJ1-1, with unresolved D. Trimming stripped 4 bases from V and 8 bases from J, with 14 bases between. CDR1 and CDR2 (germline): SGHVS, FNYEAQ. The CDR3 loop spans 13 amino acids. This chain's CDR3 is CASSSDGQLEAFF. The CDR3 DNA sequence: TGTGCCAGCAGCTCAGATGGCCAACTAGAAGCTTTCTTT.

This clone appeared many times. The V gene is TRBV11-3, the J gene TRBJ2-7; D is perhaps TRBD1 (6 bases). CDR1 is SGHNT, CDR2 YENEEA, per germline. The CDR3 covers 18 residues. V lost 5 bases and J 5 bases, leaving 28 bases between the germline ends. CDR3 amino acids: CASSPRTARSLILDEQYF. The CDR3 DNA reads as TGTGCCAGCAGCCCGAGGACAGCCAGAAGCCTAATATTAGACGAGCAGTACTTC.

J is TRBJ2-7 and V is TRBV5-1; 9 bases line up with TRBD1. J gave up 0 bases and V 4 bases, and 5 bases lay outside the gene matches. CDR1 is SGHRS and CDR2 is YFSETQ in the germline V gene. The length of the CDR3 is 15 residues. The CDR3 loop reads CASSLGTGSSYEQYF. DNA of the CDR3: TGCGCCAGCAGCCTCGGGACAGGGAGCTCCTACGAGCAGTACTTC.

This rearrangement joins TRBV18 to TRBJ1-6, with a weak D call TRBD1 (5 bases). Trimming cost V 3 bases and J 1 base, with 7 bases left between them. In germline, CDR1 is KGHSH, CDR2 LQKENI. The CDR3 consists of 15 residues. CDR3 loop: CASSPGGSYNSPLHF. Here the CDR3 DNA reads TGTGCCAGCTCACCGGGGGGGTCCTATAATTCACCCCTCCACTTT.

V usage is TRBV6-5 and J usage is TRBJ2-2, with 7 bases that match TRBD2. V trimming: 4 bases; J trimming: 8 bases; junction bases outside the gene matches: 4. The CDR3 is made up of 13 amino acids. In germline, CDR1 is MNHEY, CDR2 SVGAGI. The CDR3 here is CASSSGRPGELFF. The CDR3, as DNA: TGTGCCAGCAGTTCCGGGAGGCCTGGGGAGCTGTTTTTT.